This T cell receptor (beta chain) was found in a study of cytomegalovirus exposure and HLA in healthy donors (dated by TCRdb to between 2016 and 2019). Describing the broader study: An earlier analysis of several hundred of the donors reported more than 250 Gb of sequence data and some 120 million unique TCR beta sequences from 150 million to 200 million T cells. About 280 gigabases of sequencing data and tens of millions of unique TCR sequences made up an early release that covered several hundred HLA-typed donors. Every discovery cohort repertoire had been produced on one sequencing platform. Among some 400 genotyped donors of the cohort, an average of around 220,000 unique TCR beta nucleotide sequences was sequenced per donor, of which about 18% were non-productive. An earlier analysis of nearly 600 of the donors applied high-throughput TCR beta sequencing to assess whether each TCR beta V gene segment acted as functional or pseudogenic. The aim of the study was to test whether cataloging public T cell receptors could identify signatures of past pathogen exposure. High-throughput TCR immunosequencing, statistical association of individual TCRs with disease status, and machine learning were combined to predict cytomegalovirus infection status. Of the 350 to 400 genotyped donors, about 80% fell in the genetic ancestry cluster associated with self-reported Caucasian donors. Class I and class II HLA loci were covered by the typing at four-digit resolution. In addition to the first cohort of around 670 subjects, a separate validation cohort of 120 different subjects was used. Typing coverage differed by locus: A, B, C, DRB1 and DQB1 were typed in roughly 629-630 donors, DQA1 in roughly 510, DPA1 in 600 to 610, and DPB1 in about 450. The study profiled the T cell repertoires of more than 500 subjects by immunosequencing and related them to cytomegalovirus serostatus. Four to six DR-DQ haplotypes were handled as single units for association and clustering because linkage in the cohort was strong. Rather than using new phenotypic data, the later analysis identified candidate immune exposures from TCR beta sequences and from how often those sequences occurred across donors. A later genetic analysis used genome-wide SNP genotypes for about 60% of the roughly 670 donors, treating that subset as a discovery cohort. A later analysis re-examined previously published TCR beta repertoires from about 700 donors and added high-resolution HLA genotyping to investigate patterns of TCR occurrence. Donor age, sex, ethnicity and CMV serostatus were compiled together with the repertoire data. Broad study findings and their caveats: Because counts were too low, seventeen rarely observed V segments, including chromosome 9 orphons, were excluded from the earlier analysis of 587 of the donors. The 87-base-pair reads could not distinguish some IMGT-functional V segments, including TRBV6-2 and TRBV6-3, so those segments were excluded. Cytomegalovirus status was reported to be diagnosed by the classifier with high specificity and sensitivity in both the original and validation cohorts. Broadly in line with IMGT annotations, most TCR beta V segments showed up in productive rearrangements about 90% or about 30% of the time in an earlier analysis of about 500 of the donors. Assigning TCR associations to individual alleles was difficult when HLA alleles, especially DR and DQ, strongly co-occurred. A further reported finding was that TCR beta sequences accurately predicted the HLA-A and HLA-B alleles for most subjects in the first cohort. Correlated functional status among segregating V segments might reflect linkage disequilibrium, but an unknown experimental factor could not be ruled out. A later analysis found that HLA-associated TCR beta chains were more clonally expanded and had lower generation probabilities than equally common non-associated chains. In vitro tests confirmed that three of the cytomegalovirus-associated TCR beta chains recognize cytomegalovirus antigens. A cluster of highly shared sequence variants was judged likely to be a technical artifact of the sequencing pipeline. In a later analysis, around 17,000 TCR beta sequences were associated with specific HLA alleles at a false discovery rate of 0.05. In a later analysis, the rate of TCR association differed among HLA loci, with DRB1 alleles having the most associated TCRs and HLA-C alleles having the fewest. The study gave a list of 150 to 200 TCR beta chains associated with cytomegalovirus. In a later analysis, most CMV-associated TCR beta chains were found to appear HLA-restricted, with HLA associations seemingly driven largely by CMV exposure. A later analysis reported that several top co-occurrence clusters appeared linked to parvovirus B19, influenza, CMV and Epstein-Barr virus. A later genetic analysis reported fewer N-insertions in productive TCRs among donors in an Asian-associated ancestry cluster than the approximately 670-donor mean. An association between a missense DCLRE1C variant and V-gene and J-gene trimming of TCR beta chains was found in a later genetic analysis and replicated in an independent cohort. While some public TCRs were present in many individuals, most TCR sequences turned up only very rarely across donors. It was suggested by the authors that the approach could potentially be generalized to other disease states and immunological phenotypes. This cohort had only TCR beta chains sequenced, and the lack of alpha or paired-chain data limited which features could be detected. The presence/absence analyses assumed that sequencing depth was roughly uniform across donors, and that assumption may not be true. HLA typing was unavailable for some donors at each locus, so association tests used only the typed subset. CMV serostatus was the only immune exposure information available for the cohort.

A note on this clone: Its antigen specificity is not known. Within one base of it there is no much larger clone, and no base qualities were kept.

Library preparation used the immunoSEQ multiplex PCR assay. For the multiplex PCR, a mixture combining 60 forward primers for TCR Vbeta segments and 13 reverse primers for TCR Jbeta segments was used. The CDR3 region of rearranged TCR beta genes was amplified from genomic DNA by a multiplex PCR assay. Amplified TCR beta libraries were sequenced as 87-base-pair reads on the Illumina HiSeq System. The paper's processing steps were these. A later analysis tallied 70 million to 100 million unique TCR beta chains across the 666 repertoires, and about 12 million of those chains were shared by two or more donors. Raw reads were error-corrected and collapsed into unique sequences with a nearest-neighbor algorithm that merged closely related sequences to remove PCR and sequencing errors. CDR3 sequences were aligned to IMGT reference sequences to assign V, D and J gene segments. For a sequence to be retained, a match of at least six nucleotides to both a V gene segment and a J gene segment was required. A rearrangement counted as productive if the CDR3 had no stop codons and remained in frame with V and J, and every other rearrangement counted as non-productive. Following IMGT convention, CDR3 was defined as the stretch from the second conserved V-encoded cysteine to the conserved J-encoded phenylalanine. The earlier analysis of about 620 of the donors excluded sequences that lacked an unambiguous match to a single V gene segment. An earlier analysis of 450 to 650 of the donors called V segments functional above 56.7% productive rearrangements and segregating when the between-donor standard deviation exceeded 5%. To diagnose cytomegalovirus status from the catalog of TCR beta chain sequences, a statistical classification framework was built. V and J gene assignment, in a later analysis, came from comparing TCR nucleotide sequences with IMGT/GENE-DB human TR gene sequences. Using the TCRdist pipeline, a later analysis assigned CDR3 sequences along with most-parsimonious VDJ recombination scenarios. In a later analysis, every TCR beta chain was defined by the combination of its CDR3 amino acid sequence and its V-gene family, and reads without a unique V-gene family were dropped. As a way to deal with suspected cross-contamination and a sequencing artifact, a later analysis dropped nearly 600 nucleotide sequences that were highly shared and had low generation probability. For each public chain, a later analysis derived a clonal expansion index from normalized ranks of inferred template counts within each repertoire. In a later analysis, generation probabilities were computed with a VDJ recombination model fitted to out-of-frame rearrangements, and the resulting probabilities were checked against IGoR. In a later analysis, hypergeometric tests were used to score TCR-TCR, TCR-HLA and TCR-CMV co-occurrence, with a repertoire-size bias correction applied to TCR pairs. False discovery rates were estimated in a later analysis by permuting HLA or CMV assignments 20 times. In a later analysis, co-occurring TCRs were grouped using DBSCAN, with TCRdist sequence similarity added in when clustering inside HLA-allele-positive subsets. Repertoires with fewer than 30,000 or more than 120,000 public chains, plus five repertoires with anomalous nucleotide sharing, were excluded from co-occurrence clustering. TCRdb stores this immuneACCESS table with in-frame sequences only. Part of the clones is absent; in the studies checked, under half of the shortfall reflects unresolved V genes, and no reason is known for the rest. The V and J calls and clone size are taken from that table; D and trimming were inferred from the DNA. This sample lists approximately 110,000 clones; approximately 73% were detected once. In total, the top ten clones hold around 8% of the sample.

The cohort comprised fewer than 700 healthy bone marrow donors. Cohort members were all nominally healthy when sampled, although unrecorded immune exposures were likely present. The donor was CMV seronegative and was included in the group of 352 seronegative cohort members. A peripheral blood sample was collected from each donor, and TCR beta sequencing was performed on peripheral blood mononuclear cells. The Qiagen DNeasy Blood Extraction Kit was used to extract genomic DNA from the blood cell samples. Trimming removed 1 base from V and 1 base from J, leaving 10 bases between the germline ends. From a lookup of the germline V gene, CDR1 and CDR2 are SGHAT and FQNNGV. Inclusive of the bounding cysteine and phenylalanine, the CDR3 is 15 residues long. The CDR3 DNA has 45 bases and is translated from base 1.

The receptor was derived from a middle-aged man in good health and CMV-seronegative. The chain is made from TRBV11-2 and TRBJ1-1; matching of 5 bases hints at TRBD1 as the D gene. The material sequenced was PBMCs. The nucleotide sequence reads TGTGCCAGCAGCTTAGTCCGGGGGACGAACACTGAAGCTTTCTTT. Its product reads: CASSLVRGTNTEAFF.